The 11 T cell receptor beta chains in this list originate from one sample, sequenced in a study of blood T cell repertoires in COVID-19. TCRdb's table, derived via immunoSEQ multiplex PCR, lists solely in-frame clones and lacks some. The table lists around 160,000 clones, 88% of them singletons, with about 1.2% in the top ten. Source material: PBMCs or T cells enriched from blood (not recorded which). The receptors shown here come from a woman in her thirties with acute COVID-19.

The gene calls are TRBV5-4 and TRBJ2-5, with D maybe TRBD2 (5 bases). V lost 10 bases, J lost 1 base, and 20 bases lay in between. The germline V gene encodes CDR1 SGHNT and CDR2 YYREEE (reference sequence). There are 15 residues in the CDR3. The DNA of the CDR3 is TGTGCCCTTGCGTCGGCTACTCGGGGCCAAGAGACCCAGTACTTC. Translating gives CALASATRGQETQYF.

This rearrangement joins TRBV6-5 to TRBJ2-7, with TRBD2 as a possible D gene (7 bases). Looked up from germline, CDR1 is MNHEY and CDR2 is SVGAGI. Trimming removed 6 bases at V and 5 bases at J, with 20 bases between. This CDR3 is built from 15 residues. CDR3 coding DNA: TGTGCCAGCAGATACCCGGTTGGGGGGGCCGACGAGCAGTACTTC. Protein: CASRYPVGGADEQYF.

The chain has TRBV27 and TRBJ2-1; 16 nucleotides agree with TRBD2. Germline CDR1 reads MNHEY; CDR2 reads SMNVEV (reference sequence). The CDR3 loop spans 15 amino acids. V shed 3 bases and J 9 bases; nucleotides not matched to a gene: 2. The CDR3 is CASSLGLAGGFEQFF. CDR3 bases: TGTGCCAGCAGTTTGGGACTAGCGGGAGGGTTTGAGCAGTTCTTC.

The chain carries TRBV9 and TRBJ2-2, with a tentative D call TRBD2 (6 bases). Germline CDR1 is SGDLS and CDR2 is YYNGEE. The V end lost 0 bases, the J end lost 2 bases, and 11 bases lay between the germline ends. This CDR3 region has 16 residues. In DNA, the CDR3 is TGTGCCAGCAGCGTAGAGGCTAGCGTAAACACCGGGGAGCTGTTTTTT. It yields the protein CASSVEASVNTGELFF.

The genes are TRBV27 and TRBJ2-2, with 12 bases identical to TRBD2. V trimming: 5 bases; J trimming: 7 bases; junction bases outside the gene matches: 5. The CDR3 has 15 amino acids. Germline CDR1 reads MNHEY; CDR2 reads SMNVEV (reference sequence). The CDR3 protein is CASSPGLAGIGELFF. In nucleotides, the CDR3 is TGTGCCAGCAGTCCCGGACTAGCGGGGATCGGGGAGCTGTTTTTT.

V is TRBV5-8 and J is TRBJ1-3; possible D gene TRBD1, 6 bases. Germline V gene lookup returns CDR1 SGHTS and CDR2 YDEGEE. The V end lost 5 bases, the J end lost 0 bases, and 12 bases lay between the germline ends. The CDR3 extends over 15 amino acids. The CDR3 sequence: CASSSTGSSGNTIYF. For the CDR3, the DNA is TGTGCCAGCAGTTCAACAGGGTCCTCTGGAAACACCATATATTTT.

This chain connects TRBV5-1 to TRBJ1-2, with D perhaps matching TRBD1 (6 bases). The CDR3 length is 14 residues. Trimming left V 7 bases short and J 5 bases short, with 18 bases between. Germline lookup yields CDR1 SGHRS and CDR2 YFSETQ. The CDR3 protein is CASSIAGAGYGYTF. The CDR3 DNA is TGCGCCAGCTCCATAGCAGGGGCAGGGTATGGCTACACCTTC.

The gene calls are TRBV9 and TRBJ2-1; D might be TRBD2 (6 bases). Germline CDR1 is SGDLS and CDR2 is YYNGEE. V was clipped by 3 bases and J by 5 bases, with 15 bases between them. The length of the CDR3 is 15 residues. CDR3 amino acids: CASSAQPSANNEQFF. The CDR3 bases are TGTGCCAGCAGCGCCCAGCCTAGCGCGAACAATGAGCAGTTCTTC.

The rearrangement uses TRBV6-2 or TRBV6-3 and TRBJ1-4, with 7 bases lining up with TRBD1. CDR1 and CDR2 (germline): MNHEY, SVGEGT. The length of the CDR3 is 14 residues. The J segment lost 8 bases and the V segment lost 5 bases, leaving 8 bases of the junction unmatched. The DNA of the CDR3 is TGTGCCAGCAGTCCCTCGGGACAGAGGGAAAAACTGTTTTTT. This gives the protein CASSPSGQREKLFF.

This chain connects TRBV28 to TRBJ1-2, with D maybe TRBD1 (6 bases). Per germline, CDR1 MDHEN and CDR2 SYDVKM. The CDR3 extends over 13 amino acids. Trimming removed 7 bases at V and 4 bases at J, with 13 bases between. The CDR3 DNA reads as TGTGCCAGCATGGCACAGGGCCCCTATGGCTACACCTTC. Amino acid sequence: CASMAQGPYGYTF.

The genes are TRBV5-6 and TRBJ2-4, with 8 bases fitting TRBD1. Germline V CDR1 and CDR2: SGHDT, YYEEEE. The J segment lost 7 bases and the V segment lost 4 bases, leaving 10 bases of the junction unmatched. CDR3 size: 15 residues. The CDR3 spells CASSALTGGNNIQYF. The CDR3 nucleotides are TGTGCCAGCAGCGCCCTCACAGGGGGAAACAACATTCAGTACTTC. Full variable domain (remainder filled in from reference TRBV5-6 and TRBJ2-4): DAGVTQSPTHLIKTRGQQVTLRCSPKSGHDTVSWYQQALGQGPQFIFQYYEEEERQRGNFPDRFSGHQFPNYSSELNVNALLLGDSALYLCASSALTGGNNIQYFGAGTRLSVL.